This T cell receptor (beta chain) is from a study of T cell clones after liver transplantation. Using immunoSEQ multiplex PCR, the repertoire was profiled, and TCRdb retains in-frame clones only, with some absent. The sample lists roughly 80,000 clones, nearly 85% occurring once. There are 11 residues in the CDR3. The V end lost 2 bases, the J end lost 9 bases, and 10 bases lay between the germline ends. In germline, CDR1 is DFQATT, CDR2 SNEGSKA (reference sequence). The sample here was CD4+ T cells from blood, taken about 46 months after liver transplant. The chain joins TRBV20-1 to TRBJ2-5; D is ambiguous. This receptor was identified in a human patient who received a liver transplant. Some T cells may have originated in the graft donor. The CDR3 loop is CSARQVWAQYF. For the CDR3, the DNA is TGCAGTGCTAGACAGGTTTGGGCCCAGTACTTC.